The sequence of this T cell receptor (beta chain) was determined in a study of beta chain features in type 1 diabetes. Study observations and caveats: Researchers report that Type 1 diabetes patients had moderately but significantly shorter TCRB CDR3s across all four CD4+ subsets.

Reverse transcribing all isolated RNA meant expressed TCRB transcripts were sequenced. TCRdb keeps only in-frame clones here, not all; method: immunoSEQ multiplex PCR. The sample includes a few hundred thousand clones, 8.5% to 10% of them seen just once. Staining for CD45RO/CCR7/CD25/CD127/CD95/CD27 allowed sorting of CD4+ naive, central memory, regulatory and stem cell-like memory cells. The V gene end was trimmed by 5 bases and the J gene end by 8 bases; junction bases not matched to a gene: 8. Germline CDR1 is MNHNY and CDR2 is SVGAGI (reference sequence). CDR3 length: 16 amino acids. The table lists this clone with a few counts. Antigen unknown.

The chain combines TRBV6-6 with TRBJ2-1, with 14 positions matching TRBD2. The clonotype comes from a man aged 25 to 40 with type 1 diabetes. The sequenced sample consisted of central memory CD4+ T cells from blood. Here the CDR3 reads CASSTSGTSGSDEQFF. As DNA, the CDR3 is TGTGCCAGCAGTACCTCCGGGACTAGCGGGAGCGATGAGCAGTTCTTC.